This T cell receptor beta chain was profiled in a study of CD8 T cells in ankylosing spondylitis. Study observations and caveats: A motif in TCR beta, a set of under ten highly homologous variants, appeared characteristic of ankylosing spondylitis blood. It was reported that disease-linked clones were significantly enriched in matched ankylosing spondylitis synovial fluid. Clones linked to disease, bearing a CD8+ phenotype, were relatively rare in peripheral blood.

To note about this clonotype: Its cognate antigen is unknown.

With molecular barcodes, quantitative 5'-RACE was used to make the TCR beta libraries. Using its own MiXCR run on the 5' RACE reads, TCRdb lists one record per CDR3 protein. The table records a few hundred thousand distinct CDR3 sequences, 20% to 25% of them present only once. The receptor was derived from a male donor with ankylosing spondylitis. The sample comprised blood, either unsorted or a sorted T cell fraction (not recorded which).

The CDR3 loop is CASSSRAYNQPQHF. The CDR3 DNA reads as TGTGCCAGCAGCTCCAGGGCATACAATCAGCCCCAGCATTTT. The chain combines TRBV7-2 with TRBJ1-5, with D tentatively TRBD1 (5 bases). This CDR3 region has 14 residues. Germline V gives CDR1 SGHTA, CDR2 FQGNSA. Trimming left V 4 bases short and J 3 bases short, with 10 bases between. Based on the CDR3 plus reference TRBV7-2 and TRBJ1-5, the full variable domain is GAGVSQSPSNKVTEKGKDVELRCDPISGHTALYWYRQSLGQGLEFLIYFQGNSAPDKSGLPSDRFSAERTGGSVSTLTIQRTQQEDSAVYLCASSSRAYNQPQHFGDGTRLSIL.